Presented here are 15 T cell receptor beta chains from one specimen sequenced in a study of cytomegalovirus exposure and HLA in healthy donors. PCR employed 60 Vbeta and 13 Jbeta primers. Generated by immunoSEQ multiplex PCR, the TCRdb table keeps only in-frame clones and is missing some. This table has fewer than 250,000 clones, 80% to 90% appearing once. The specimen sequenced was PBMCs. The receptors derive from a man in his thirties or forties in good health and CMV-seronegative.

V gene TRBV6-5 combines with J gene TRBJ2-1; TRBD1 might be the D (6 bases). Germline-derived CDR1 and CDR2 are MNHEY and SVGAGI. The CDR3 is 13 residues long. Trimming removed 6 bases at V and 6 bases at J, with 12 bases between. The CDR3 coding sequence is TGTGCCAGCAGAACCGGACAGTCCAATGAGCAGTTCTTC. It is translated as CASRTGQSNEQFF.

The chain employs TRBV7-9 and TRBJ1-1, with TRBD1 identical over 7 bases. The germline V gene encodes CDR1 SEHNR and CDR2 FQNEAQ (reference sequence). Trimming at V came to 1 base and at J to 5 bases, leaving 7 bases not matched to a gene. CDR3 length: 15 amino acids. This chain's CDR3 is CASSLVADRATEAFF. The CDR3 coding sequence is TGTGCCAGCAGCTTAGTGGCCGACAGGGCGACTGAAGCTTTCTTT.

The V and J genes are TRBV4-2 and TRBJ1-4; D is perhaps TRBD1 (6 bases). This CDR3 region has 16 residues. The ends were cut back, 1 base at V and 7 bases at J, with 16 bases in the middle. Per the germline V gene, CDR1 is LGHNA and CDR2 is YNFKEQ. The CDR3, as DNA: TGTGCCAGCAGCCAAGCGCGGGGGGCCTTTGGTGAAAAACTGTTTTTT. It translates to CASSQARGAFGEKLFF.

The chain employs TRBV5-6 and TRBJ2-3; no clear D gene. The CDR3 is made up of 13 amino acids. In germline, CDR1 is SGHDT, CDR2 YYEEEE. Trimming shortened V by 4 bases and J by 6 bases, and 12 bases separated the two germline ends. Written as DNA, the CDR3 is TGTGCCAGCAGCCCCCCCCTGCGGGATACGCAGTATTTT. This sequence encodes CASSPPLRDTQYF.

J is TRBJ1-2 and V is TRBV6-5; TRBD1 matches at 7 bases. Trimming at V came to 5 bases and at J to 4 bases, leaving 10 bases not matched to a gene. Looked up from germline, CDR1 is MNHEY and CDR2 is SVGAGI. The CDR3 consists of 15 residues. The CDR3 DNA sequence: TGTGCCAGCAGTCACCCTCCGACAGGGACCTATGGCTACACCTTC. Encoded protein: CASSHPPTGTYGYTF.

The V call is TRBV4-3, the J call TRBJ2-1, with 11 nucleotides matching TRBD2. V lost 2 bases, J lost 5 bases, and 2 bases stayed unmatched. From germline, CDR1 is LGHNA and CDR2 YSLEER. The CDR3 has 15 residues. CDR3 loop: CASSQTSGGDNEQFF. The CDR3, as DNA: TGCGCCAGCAGCCAAACTAGCGGGGGAGACAATGAGCAGTTCTTC.

The chain is built from TRBV9 and TRBJ2-3; 11 positions match TRBD1. V was clipped by 5 bases and J by 4 bases; unmatched bases: 3. Germline V gene data show CDR1 as SGDLS and CDR2 as YYNGEE. The CDR3 covers 14 residues. Here the CDR3 DNA reads TGTGCCAGCAGGGGGACAGGGGGGGCAGATACGCAGTATTTT. Amino acids: CASRGTGGADTQYF.

The gene calls are TRBV4-3 and TRBJ2-2; D is possibly TRBD2 (6 bases). The germline gives CDR1 LGHNA, CDR2 YSLEER. This CDR3 contains 17 residues. Deletions cut 1 base from V and 0 bases from J, with 12 bases between. CDR3 nucleotide sequence: TGCGCCAGCAGCCAAGCGACGGCGGGGACGAACACCGGGGAGCTGTTTTTT. It encodes CASSQATAGTNTGELFF.

The chain recombines TRBV7-9 with TRBJ2-5, with 8 bases aligning to TRBD2. V was pared by 5 bases and J by 5 bases, with 13 bases of the junction left unmatched. This CDR3 contains 16 residues. Germline assignment: CDR1 SEHNR and CDR2 FQNEAQ (reference sequence). The DNA for the CDR3 is TGTGCCAGCAGCCCCAGACGGACTAGCTTGGGGGAGACCCAGTACTTC. This translates into CASSPRRTSLGETQYF. The variable domain in full, completed from reference TRBV7-9 and TRBJ2-5, reads DTGVSQNPRHKITKRGQNVTFRCDPISEHNRLYWYRQTLGQGPEFLTYFQNEAQLEKSRLLSDRFSAERPKGSFSTLEIQRTEQGDSAMYLCASSPRRTSLGETQYFGPGTRLLVL.

The J gene is TRBJ2-7, the V gene TRBV2; 14 bases fit TRBD2. CDR1 and CDR2 from the germline V gene are SNHLY and FYNNEI. The CDR3 is 18 residues long. The J segment lost 2 bases and the V segment lost 3 bases, leaving 9 bases of the junction unmatched. CDR3 bases: TGTGCCAGCAGTGAGGGGACTAGCGGGAGAAGGTGGGCCTACGAGCAGTACTTC. Amino acid sequence: CASSEGTSGRRWAYEQYF.

The chain links TRBV15 to TRBJ2-5; 12 bases are shared with TRBD2. CDR1 and CDR2 from the germline V gene are LNHNV and YYDKDF (reference sequence). V was pared by 2 bases and J by 2 bases, with 3 bases of the junction left unmatched. The CDR3 has 16 residues. CDR3 sequence: CATSRRLAGVQETQYF. The CDR3 nucleotides are TGTGCCACCAGCAGAAGACTAGCGGGAGTTCAAGAGACCCAGTACTTC.

The gene calls are TRBV28 and TRBJ1-6; D not certain. Looked up from germline, CDR1 is MDHEN and CDR2 is SYDVKM. V was cut by 5 bases and J by 7 bases, with 6 bases left in between. The CDR3 totals 12 residues. This CDR3 is CASSSRNSPLHF. The CDR3 DNA is TGTGCCAGCAGTAGTCGGAATTCACCCCTCCACTTT. Combining the CDR3 with reference TRBV28 and TRBJ1-6 gives the whole variable domain DVKVTQSSRYLVKRTGEKVFLECVQDMDHENMFWYRQDPGLGLRLIYFSYDVKMKEKGDIPEGYSVSREKKERFSLILESASTNQTSMYLCASSSRNSPLHFGNGTRLTVT.

In its sample, this clone was seen once. The chain recombines TRBV6-5 with TRBJ1-2; 8 bases fit TRBD1. The V gene end was trimmed by 8 bases and the J gene end by 2 bases; junction bases not matched to a gene: 1. The CDR3 runs 12 residues. Germline loops: CDR1 MNHEY, CDR2 SVGAGI. The CDR3 nucleotides read TGTGCCAGCGGGACAGGCAACTATGGCTACACCTTC. Its translation: CASGTGNYGYTF.

The chain is built from TRBV11-3 and TRBJ2-1; 15 bases align to TRBD2. The CDR3 extends over 14 amino acids. Germline V gives CDR1 SGHNT, CDR2 YENEEA. With V trimmed by 6 bases and J by 11 bases, 5 bases remained unmatched. The CDR3 region is CASSLGLAGGQQFF. DNA of the CDR3: TGTGCCAGCAGTCTTGGACTAGCGGGAGGGCAGCAGTTCTTC.

In this sample, this clone turned up a few times. The chain is built from TRBV21-1 and TRBJ2-1; the table's D gene call, TRBD2, was not cross checked with the DNA. TRBV21-1 is listed as a pseudogene. This CDR3 has 12 residues. The CDR3 DNA reads TGTGCAGTAGCCACGGGACTATATGAGCAGTTCTTC. Its protein product is CAVATGLYEQFF.